The entry below describes one T cell receptor beta chain. Its antigen has not been determined. No base-level quality is on record; no much larger clone is a single base apart. The record originates from a study of T cells in Graves' hyperthyroidism and ophthalmopathy (dated by TCRdb to the late 2010s). Context from the whole study: Peripheral blood samples were taken at initial diagnosis, before any treatment was given. To identify distinguishing TCR V-J signatures, a discovery cohort of some 100 patients was used, comprising 40 to 45 with Graves' ophthalmopathy and 55 to 65 with stable Graves' hyperthyroidism. Whether ophthalmopathy could be predicted prospectively was tested in an independent validation cohort made up of about 18 hyperthyroidism patients plus 17 patients who later progressed to ophthalmopathy. For training and testing, the 100 or so patients in the discovery cohort were randomly divided in a 7:3 ratio. The study also compared thyroid tissue and blood T-cell repertoires from five or six Graves' hyperthyroidism patients. Following sampling, methimazole starting at 30 mg daily was given to hyperthyroidism patients, and high-dose intravenous methylprednisolone was given to ophthalmopathy patients. The paper reports TCR Vbeta CDR3 sequencing of fewer than 150 peripheral blood samples: 43 ophthalmopathy, about 75 hyperthyroidism and around 17 progressor patients. What the authors observed across the whole study: No statistical method was used to fix the sample size in advance, and group allocation was not hidden from the investigators. In validation, progression to ophthalmopathy was predicted by the model with 55% to 71% sensitivity and roughly 76% specificity, a median of approximately 7.1 months before onset. A 13 V-J signature model separated ophthalmopathy from stable hyperthyroidism, with around 88% sensitivity and approximately 81% specificity in cross-validation and 80%/75% in testing. Most expanded thyroid clonotypes (frequency above 0.001) were also found in blood, which suggests that blood repertoires may mirror thyroid immune responses.

The hyperthyroidism patients were between 18 and 65 years old and newly diagnosed, with a disease duration of less than 2 months. Any patient with an uncontrolled infection, another autoimmune disease, pregnancy or lactation was excluded. Diagnoses were based on clinical symptoms, serum thyroxine and TRAb, thyroid ultrasound and orbital computed tomography. For progressor patients, blood was drawn at the first diagnosis of hyperthyroidism, before any ophthalmopathy symptoms had appeared. Ficoll-Paque density gradient centrifugation was used to isolate PBMCs from 10 ml of fresh peripheral blood. Progressor patients were initially diagnosed with Graves' hyperthyroidism and developed ophthalmopathy during follow-up. Total RNA was extracted with Trizol reagent, and quality was checked on an Agilent 2100 Bioanalyzer. TCR beta CDR3 regions were amplified from RNA transcripts. The first round of RT-PCR for the TCR CDR3 was performed with the HTBI primer set and the Qiagen OneStep RT-PCR kit. The libraries were constructed in a second round of multiplex PCR and then size-selected and purified. Sequencing of the libraries was done on an Illumina HiSeq2000 using paired-end 100 bp reads. The authors' pipeline ran thus. SOAPnuke was used to process the raw data, throwing out any read that contained adapters or uncalled bases, had a mean Phred below 15, or lacked an exact constant-primer or identifier match. COPE v1.2.5 was used to merge high-quality paired reads, and clonotypes were defined as unique nucleotide sequences. MiTCR v1.1 was used to align clonotypes to the IMGT TRBV, TRBD and TRBJ reference segments. The analysis was restricted to V-J combinations with a frequency above 0.0001, which together covered 99.2% of the repertoires. The TCS score was defined as F50 (clonal expansion) divided by E x V (chaos), with BLOSUM62-based TCRdist calculated between CDR3 peptides within each V-J. Welch's t-statistics and random forest reduced just over 500 V-J features to 13, which were used in a naive Bayes classifier (R e1071). TCRdb trimmed the raw reads at Q25, called clones with MiXCR and kept productive beta chains. Records with the same CDR3 protein are collapsed into one entry carrying the most frequent genes and DNA. The V and J calls were determined by TCRdb, not by the authors. The sample profile shows under 40,000 distinct CDR3 sequences; roughly 49% of them were found once. The ten top clones hold about 6% of the sample.

CDR1 and CDR2, looked up from the germline V gene, are SGDLS and YYNGEE. Cut back by 0 bases and 8 bases, the V and J ends lie 14 bases apart. From the cysteine through the phenylalanine, the CDR3 covers 14 amino acids. Of all the DNA, just the CDR3 is kept, 42 bases in frame from base 1. The V and J genes are TRBV9 and TRBJ1-2; a weak D assignment points to TRBD1 (6 bases agree). The sequence was collected from a woman aged 45-65 years with Graves' hyperthyroidism that later progressed to Graves' ophthalmopathy. The specimen was blood. In nucleotide form, the sequence is TGTGCCAGCAGCGTAGCAACAGGGACGGGCGGCTACACCTTC. It codes for CASSVATGTGGYTF.